This T cell receptor (beta chain) was obtained from a study of STAT3 mutations in large granular lymphocyte leukemia. Overall study findings and caveats: Some patients had dominant TCR clones larger than their STAT3 mutant burden. Persisting codominant clonotypes may have hidden a small pathogenic clone. Every T-LGLL patient had at least one immunodominant TCRbeta clonotype. TCR clonotype switching after therapy occurred in about 35% of the 18 patients.

This CDR3 spans 13 amino acids. V shed 0 bases and J shed 8 bases, with 10 bases lying between them. Germline V gene lookup returns CDR1 MNHEY and CDR2 SVGAGI. On this clone itself: What it recognizes is unknown.

Each sample's TCRbeta library yielded on average around 40,000 productive templates. TCRdb's table, derived via immunoSEQ multiplex PCR, lists solely in-frame clones and lacks some. The sample holds roughly 22,000 clones, approximately 94% seen once. The receptor was derived from a man aged 35 to 55 with T-cell large granular lymphocyte leukemia. Some clones in this sample may be carry-over from other donors' samples. Sequencing was performed on peripheral blood mononuclear cells. The chain joins TRBV6-5 to TRBJ1-2, with a possible D match to TRBD1 (5 bases). The CDR3 DNA sequence: TGTGCCAGCAGTTACTCGACCAGGGACGGCTACACCTTC. Translation: CASSYSTRDGYTF.